The clone carrying this T cell receptor (beta chain) is a singleton in its sample. The data are from a study of blood T cell repertoires in COVID-19. About the study: Both acute and convalescent COVID-19 samples were obtained from the United States, Italy and Spain. The analysed material was cDNA or gDNA that came from T cells, B-cell-depleted T cells, or PBMCs.

In the source study's methods: Reference gene primers were amplified, and this amplification served to estimate nucleated cell counts. Sequencing was performed with immunoSEQ multiplex PCR; in TCRdb, only in-frame clones are kept and a portion is missing. V and J calls and clone size are given by that table; D and trimming were obtained from the DNA. This table has hundreds of thousands of clones, approximately 90% appearing once. Material for sequencing was peripheral blood. This TCR was sampled from a man aged 35 to 55 with acute or convalescent COVID-19.

CDR3 DNA: TGTGCCAGCAGCTTAGCGTCGGGGGGAGAGACCCAGTACTTC. Its protein product is CASSLASGGETQYF. The chain links TRBV11-1 to TRBJ2-5; 7 bases fit TRBD2. The CDR3 loop spans 14 amino acids. CDR1 is SGHAT, CDR2 FQDESV, per germline (reference sequence). The V gene end was trimmed by 0 bases and the J gene end by 4 bases; junction bases not matched to a gene: 2.